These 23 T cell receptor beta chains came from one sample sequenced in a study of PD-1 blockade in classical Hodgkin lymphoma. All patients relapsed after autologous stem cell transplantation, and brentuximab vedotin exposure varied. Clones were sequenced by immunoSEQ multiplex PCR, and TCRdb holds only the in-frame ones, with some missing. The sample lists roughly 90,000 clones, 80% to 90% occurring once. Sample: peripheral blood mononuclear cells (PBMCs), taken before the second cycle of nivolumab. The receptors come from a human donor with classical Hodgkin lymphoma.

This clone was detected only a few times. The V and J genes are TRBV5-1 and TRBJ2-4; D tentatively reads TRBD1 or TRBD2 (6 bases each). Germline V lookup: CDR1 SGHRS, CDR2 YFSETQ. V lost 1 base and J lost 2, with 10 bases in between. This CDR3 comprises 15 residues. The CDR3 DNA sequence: TGCGCCAGCAGCTTGAGGAGGGGGTCCAAAAACATTCAGTACTTC. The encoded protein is CASSLRRGSKNIQYF.

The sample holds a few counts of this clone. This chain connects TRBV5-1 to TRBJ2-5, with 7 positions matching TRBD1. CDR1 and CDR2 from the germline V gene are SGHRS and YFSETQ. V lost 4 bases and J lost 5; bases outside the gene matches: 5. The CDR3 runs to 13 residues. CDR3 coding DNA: TGCGCCAGCAGCCTAGGGGGCGACGAGACCCAGTACTTC. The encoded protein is CASSLGGDETQYF.

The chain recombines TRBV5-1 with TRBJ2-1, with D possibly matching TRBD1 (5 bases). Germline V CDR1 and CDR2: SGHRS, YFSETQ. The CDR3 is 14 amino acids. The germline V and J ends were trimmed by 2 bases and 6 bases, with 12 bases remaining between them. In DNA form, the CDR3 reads TGCGCCAGCAGCTTCAGGGATGTGGGCAATGAGCAGTTCTTC. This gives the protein CASSFRDVGNEQFF. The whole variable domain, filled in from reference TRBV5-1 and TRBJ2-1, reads KAGVTQTPRYLIKTRGQQVTLSCSPISGHRSVSWYQQTPGQGLQFLFEYFSETQRNKGNFPGRFSGRQFSNSRSEMNVSTLELGDSALYLCASSFRDVGNEQFFGPGTRLTVL.

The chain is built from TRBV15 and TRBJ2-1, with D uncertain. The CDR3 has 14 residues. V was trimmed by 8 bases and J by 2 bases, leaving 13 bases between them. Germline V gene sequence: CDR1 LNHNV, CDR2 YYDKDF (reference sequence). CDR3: CATGPRRTYNEQFF. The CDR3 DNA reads TGTGCCACCGGCCCTCGCAGGACCTACAATGAGCAGTTCTTC. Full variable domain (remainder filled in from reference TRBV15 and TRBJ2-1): DAMVIQNPRYQVTQFGKPVTLSCSQTLNHNVMYWYQQKSSQAPKLLFHYYDKDFNNEADTPDNFQSRRPNTSFCFLDIRSPGLGDTAMYLCATGPRRTYNEQFFGPGTRLTVL.

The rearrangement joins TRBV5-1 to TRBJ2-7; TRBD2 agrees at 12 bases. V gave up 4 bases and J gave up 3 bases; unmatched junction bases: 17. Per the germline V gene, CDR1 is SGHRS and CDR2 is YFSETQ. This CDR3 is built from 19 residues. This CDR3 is CASSPLTSGSSLLGYEQYF. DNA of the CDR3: TGCGCCAGCAGCCCCCTGACTAGCGGGAGTTCCCTTCTGGGCTACGAGCAGTACTTC.

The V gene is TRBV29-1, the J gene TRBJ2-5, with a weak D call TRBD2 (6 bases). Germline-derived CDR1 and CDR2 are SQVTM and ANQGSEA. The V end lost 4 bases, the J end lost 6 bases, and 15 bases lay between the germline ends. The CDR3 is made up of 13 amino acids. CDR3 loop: CSVGASAGQTQYF. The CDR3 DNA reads TGCAGCGTTGGGGCTTCGGCGGGGCAGACCCAGTACTTC.

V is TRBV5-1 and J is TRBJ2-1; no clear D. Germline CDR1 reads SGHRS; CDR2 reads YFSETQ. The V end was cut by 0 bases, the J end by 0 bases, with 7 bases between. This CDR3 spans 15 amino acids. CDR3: CASSLVQSSYNEQFF. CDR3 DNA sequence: TGCGCCAGCAGCTTGGTCCAGAGCTCCTACAATGAGCAGTTCTTC.

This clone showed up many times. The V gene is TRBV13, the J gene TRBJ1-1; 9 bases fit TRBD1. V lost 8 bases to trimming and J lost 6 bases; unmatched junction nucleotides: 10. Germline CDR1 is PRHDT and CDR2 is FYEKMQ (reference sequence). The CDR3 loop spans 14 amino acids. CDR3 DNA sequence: TGTGCCAGCCTCGGCGACAGGGGGGTGGCTGAAGCTTTCTTT. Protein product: CASLGDRGVAEAFF. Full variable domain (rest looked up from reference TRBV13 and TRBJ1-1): AAGVIQSPRHLIKEKRETATLKCYPIPRHDTVYWYQQGPGQDPQFLISFYEKMQSDKGSIPDRFSAQQFSDYHSELNMSSLELGDSALYFCASLGDRGVAEAFFGQGTRLTVV.

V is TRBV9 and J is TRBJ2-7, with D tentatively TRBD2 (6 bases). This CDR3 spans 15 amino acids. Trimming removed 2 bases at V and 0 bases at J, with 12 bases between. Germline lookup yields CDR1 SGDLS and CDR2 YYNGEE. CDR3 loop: CASSVGGGNSYEQYF. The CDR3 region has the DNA TGTGCCAGCAGCGTTGGTGGCGGGAACTCCTACGAGCAGTACTTC.

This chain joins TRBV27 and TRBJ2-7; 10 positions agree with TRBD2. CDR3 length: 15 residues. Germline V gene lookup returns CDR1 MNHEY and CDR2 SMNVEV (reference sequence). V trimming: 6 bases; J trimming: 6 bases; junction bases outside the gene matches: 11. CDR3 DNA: TGTGCCAGCAGCCACCGGACTAGCGGCTCCCTCGAGCAGTACTTC. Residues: CASSHRTSGSLEQYF.

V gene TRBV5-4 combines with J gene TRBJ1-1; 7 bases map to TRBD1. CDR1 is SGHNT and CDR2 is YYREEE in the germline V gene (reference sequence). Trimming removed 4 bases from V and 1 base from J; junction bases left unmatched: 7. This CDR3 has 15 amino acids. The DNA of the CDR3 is TGTGCCAGCAGCGACCACAGGGGATCGAACACTGAAGCTTTCTTT. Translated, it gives CASSDHRGSNTEAFF. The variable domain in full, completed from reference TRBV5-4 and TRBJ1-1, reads ETGVTQSPTHLIKTRGQQVTLRCSSQSGHNTVSWYQQALGQGPQFIFQYYREEENGRGNFPPRFSGLQFPNYSSELNVNALELDDSALYLCASSDHRGSNTEAFFGQGTRLTVV.

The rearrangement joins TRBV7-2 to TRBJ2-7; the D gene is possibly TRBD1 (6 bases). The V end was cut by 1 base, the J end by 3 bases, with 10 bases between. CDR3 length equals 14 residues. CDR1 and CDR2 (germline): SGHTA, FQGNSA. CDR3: CASSLDRANYEQYF. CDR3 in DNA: TGTGCCAGCAGCTTAGACAGGGCGAACTACGAGCAGTACTTC.

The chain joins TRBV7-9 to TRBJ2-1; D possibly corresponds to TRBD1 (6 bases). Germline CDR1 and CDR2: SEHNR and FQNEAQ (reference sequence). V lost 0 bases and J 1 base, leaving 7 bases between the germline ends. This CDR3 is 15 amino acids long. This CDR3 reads CASSLAQGSYNEQFF. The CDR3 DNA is TGTGCCAGCAGCTTAGCGCAGGGGTCCTACAATGAGCAGTTCTTC.

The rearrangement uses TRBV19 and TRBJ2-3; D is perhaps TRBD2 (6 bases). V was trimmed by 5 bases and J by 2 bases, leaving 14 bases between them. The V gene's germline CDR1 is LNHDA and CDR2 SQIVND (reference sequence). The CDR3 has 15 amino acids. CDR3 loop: CASSLSSVNTDTQYF. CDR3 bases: TGTGCCAGTAGTCTGTCTAGCGTAAACACAGATACGCAGTATTTT. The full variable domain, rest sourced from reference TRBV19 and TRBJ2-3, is DGGITQSPKYLFRKEGQNVTLSCEQNLNHDAMYWYRQDPGQGLRLIYYSQIVNDFQKGDIAEGYSVSREKKESFPLTVTSAQKNPTAFYLCASSLSSVNTDTQYFGPGTRLTVL.

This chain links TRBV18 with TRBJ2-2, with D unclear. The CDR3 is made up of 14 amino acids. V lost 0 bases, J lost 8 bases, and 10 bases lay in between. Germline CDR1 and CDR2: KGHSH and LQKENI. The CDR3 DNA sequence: TGTGCCAGCTCACCACCGAGTCTATTGGGGGAGCTGTTTTTT. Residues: CASSPPSLLGELFF.

CDR3 amino acids: CAIRGESYEQYF. The CDR3 DNA follows: TGTGCCATCAGGGGGGAGTCCTACGAGCAGTACTTC. The rearrangement joins TRBV10-3 to TRBJ2-7, with D possibly being TRBD1 or TRBD2 (5 bases each). From germline, CDR1 is ENHRY and CDR2 SYGVKD. V lost 6 bases to trimming and J lost 1 base, with 7 bases between them. The CDR3 is 12 amino acids.

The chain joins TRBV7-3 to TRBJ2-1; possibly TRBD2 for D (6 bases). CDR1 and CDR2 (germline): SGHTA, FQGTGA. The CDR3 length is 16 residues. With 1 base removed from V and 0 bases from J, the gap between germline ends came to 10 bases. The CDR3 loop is CASSLNGGSSYNEQFF. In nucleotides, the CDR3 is TGTGCCAGCAGCTTAAATGGGGGGAGCTCCTACAATGAGCAGTTCTTC.

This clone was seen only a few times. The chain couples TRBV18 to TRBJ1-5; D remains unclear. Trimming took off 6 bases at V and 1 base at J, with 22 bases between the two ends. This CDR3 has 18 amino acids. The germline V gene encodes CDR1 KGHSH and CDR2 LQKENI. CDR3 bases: TGTGCCAGCTCCCTAGCGCCGGCAGGTTCGAGCAGCAATCAGCCCCAGCATTTT. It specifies CASSLAPAGSSSNQPQHF.

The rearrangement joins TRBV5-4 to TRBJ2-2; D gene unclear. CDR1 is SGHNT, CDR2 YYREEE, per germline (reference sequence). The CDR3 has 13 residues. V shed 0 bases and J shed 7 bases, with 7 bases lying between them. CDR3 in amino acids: CASSLAPIGELFF. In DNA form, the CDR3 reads TGTGCCAGCAGCTTGGCCCCAATCGGGGAGCTGTTTTTT.

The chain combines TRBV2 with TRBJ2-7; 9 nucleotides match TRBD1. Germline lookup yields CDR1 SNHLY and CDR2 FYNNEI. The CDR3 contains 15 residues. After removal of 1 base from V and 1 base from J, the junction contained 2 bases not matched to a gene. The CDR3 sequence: CASSEVGTGSYEQYF. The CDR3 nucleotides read TGTGCCAGCAGTGAAGTGGGGACAGGGTCCTACGAGCAGTACTTC. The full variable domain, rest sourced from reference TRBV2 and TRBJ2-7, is EPEVTQTPSHQVTQMGQEVILRCVPISNHLYFYWYRQILGQKVEFLVSFYNNEISEKSEIFDDQFSVERPDGSNFTLKIRSTKLEDSAMYFCASSEVGTGSYEQYFGPGTRLTVT.

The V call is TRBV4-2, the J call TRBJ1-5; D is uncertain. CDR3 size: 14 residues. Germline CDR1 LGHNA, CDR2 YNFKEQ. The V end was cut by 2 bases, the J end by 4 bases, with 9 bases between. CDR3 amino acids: CASSQSDNNQPQHF. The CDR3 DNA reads TGTGCCAGCAGCCAATCCGACAATAATCAGCCCCAGCATTTT.

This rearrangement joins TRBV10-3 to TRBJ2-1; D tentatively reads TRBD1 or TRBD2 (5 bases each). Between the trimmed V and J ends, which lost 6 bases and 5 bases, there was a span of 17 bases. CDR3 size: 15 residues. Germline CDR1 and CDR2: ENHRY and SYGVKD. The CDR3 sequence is CAISPGTRLDNEQFF. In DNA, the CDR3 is TGTGCCATCAGCCCTGGGACCCGACTCGACAATGAGCAGTTCTTC.

CDR3 region: CASSLAGPMNTEAFF. CDR3 DNA: TGTGCCAGCAGCTTAGCGGGGCCGATGAACACTGAAGCTTTCTTT. The V gene is TRBV5-4, the J gene TRBJ1-1, with TRBD1 as a possible D gene (5 bases). The CDR3 runs to 15 residues. The germline V gene has CDR1 SGHNT and CDR2 YYREEE (reference sequence). V gave up 2 bases and J gave up 0 bases, with 11 bases separating them. Full variable domain (rest looked up from reference TRBV5-4 and TRBJ1-1): ETGVTQSPTHLIKTRGQQVTLRCSSQSGHNTVSWYQQALGQGPQFIFQYYREEENGRGNFPPRFSGLQFPNYSSELNVNALELDDSALYLCASSLAGPMNTEAFFGQGTRLTVV.